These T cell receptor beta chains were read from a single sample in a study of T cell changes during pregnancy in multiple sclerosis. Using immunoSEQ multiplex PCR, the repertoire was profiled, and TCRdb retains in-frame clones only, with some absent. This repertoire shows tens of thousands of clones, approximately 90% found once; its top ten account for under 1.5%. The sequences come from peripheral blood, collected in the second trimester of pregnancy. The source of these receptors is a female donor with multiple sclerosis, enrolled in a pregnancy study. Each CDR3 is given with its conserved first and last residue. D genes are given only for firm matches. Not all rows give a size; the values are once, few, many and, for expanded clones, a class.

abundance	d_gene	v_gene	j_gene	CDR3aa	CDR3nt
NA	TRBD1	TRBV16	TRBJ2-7	CASSPRQGFTYEQYF	TGTGCCAGCAGCCCCCGACAGGGCTTTACCTACGAGCAGTACTTC
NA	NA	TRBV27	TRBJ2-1	CASSLYQGSYNEQFF	TGTGCCAGCAGTTTATACCAGGGGTCCTACAATGAGCAGTTCTTC
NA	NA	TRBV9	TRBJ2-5	CASSSGLGEVGETQYF	TGTGCCAGCAGTTCAGGTCTGGGGGAGGTTGGGGAGACCCAGTACTTC
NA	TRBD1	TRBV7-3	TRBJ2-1	CASSLRGQTSYNEQFF	TGTGCCAGCAGCTTAAGGGGACAGACCTCTTACAATGAGCAGTTCTTC
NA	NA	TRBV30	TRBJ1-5	CAWSVRDNQPQHF	TGTGCCTGGAGTGTACGGGATAATCAGCCCCAGCATTTT
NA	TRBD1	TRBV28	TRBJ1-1	CASSPRTGGGRSFF	TGTGCCAGCAGTCCCCGGACAGGGGGCGGTCGGTCTTTCTTT
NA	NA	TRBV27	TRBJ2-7	CASSLSLSYEQYF	TGTGCCAGCAGTTTATCTCTCTCGTACGAGCAGTACTTC
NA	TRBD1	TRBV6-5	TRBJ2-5	CASSYLGTGQETQYF	TGTGCCAGCAGTTACCTCGGGACAGGTCAAGAGACCCAGTACTTC
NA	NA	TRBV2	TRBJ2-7	CASSSFSYEQYF	TGTGCCAGCAGTTCATTTTCCTACGAGCAGTACTTC
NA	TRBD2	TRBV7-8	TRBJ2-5	CASSKLTSVETQYF	TGTGCCAGCAGCAAACTGACTAGCGTAGAGACCCAGTACTTC
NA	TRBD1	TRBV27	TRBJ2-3	CASSKVRQGALPFPTDTQYF	TGTGCCAGCAGCAAAGTCCGACAGGGGGCCCTTCCATTCCCCACAGATACGCAGTATTTT
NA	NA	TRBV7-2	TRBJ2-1	CASSLVATSSYNEQFF	TGTGCCAGCAGCTTAGTAGCGACGAGCTCCTACAATGAGCAGTTCTTC
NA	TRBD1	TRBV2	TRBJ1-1	CASRMGQATEAFF	TGTGCCAGCAGGATGGGACAGGCCACTGAAGCTTTCTTT
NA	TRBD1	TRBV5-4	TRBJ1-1	CASSIGQGRTEAFF	TGTGCCAGCAGCATTGGACAGGGAAGGACTGAAGCTTTCTTT
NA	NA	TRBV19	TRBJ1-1	CASSIADTEAFF	TGTGCCAGTAGTATAGCTGACACTGAAGCTTTCTTT
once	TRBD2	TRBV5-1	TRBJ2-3	CASSRDPGLAGTDTQYF	TGCGCCAGCAGCAGAGACCCGGGACTAGCGGGCACAGATACGCAGTATTTT
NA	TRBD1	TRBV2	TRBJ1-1	CASSPIGGQGGEAFF	TGTGCCAGCAGCCCAATAGGGGGACAGGGCGGTGAAGCTTTCTTT
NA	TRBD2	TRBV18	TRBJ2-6	CASSPIGGVSGANVLTF	TGTGCCAGCTCACCGATCGGGGGGGTCTCTGGGGCCAACGTCCTGACTTTC
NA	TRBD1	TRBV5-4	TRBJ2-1	CASSPDRGLLNEQFF	TGTGCCAGCAGCCCGGACAGGGGGCTTCTAAATGAGCAGTTCTTC
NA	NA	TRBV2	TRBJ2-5	CASRPGSEAQYF	TGTGCCAGCAGACCAGGGTCAGAGGCCCAGTACTTC
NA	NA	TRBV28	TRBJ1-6	CASSVSESLHF	TGTGCCAGCAGTGTCTCTGAGTCCCTCCACTTT
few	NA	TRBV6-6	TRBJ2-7	CASAERGWKEQYF	TGTGCCAGCGCTGAAAGGGGGTGGAAAGAGCAGTACTTC
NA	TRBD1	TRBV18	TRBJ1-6	CASKVVAGTGNSNSPLHF	TGTGCCAGCAAAGTCGTTGCCGGGACAGGGAATTCCAATTCACCCCTCCACTTT